This T cell receptor (beta chain) was captured in a study of blood T cell repertoires in COVID-19. Whole-study context: T cells, B-cell-depleted T cells, or PBMCs provided the cDNA or gDNA that served as material.

V shed 0 bases and J shed 8 bases, with 17 bases lying between them. CDR3 length: 16 amino acids. Germline CDR1 reads KGHSH; CDR2 reads LQKENI. Participant age was roughly 18 to 90 years, and participants resided in 24 US areas. Cohort 3 donors counted as recovered after two negative PCRs, clearance, or resolved symptoms. Profiled with immunoSEQ multiplex PCR; TCRdb holds only in-frame clones, not every one. The table lists a few hundred thousand clones, less than 90% of them singletons. The clonotype was recovered from a woman in her twenties or thirties who had recovered from COVID-19. The sequenced sample was PBMCs or T cells enriched from blood (not recorded which). This chain links TRBV18 with TRBJ2-1; D is unresolved. Here the CDR3 reads CASSPPRRARSDEQFF. The CDR3 nucleotides read TGTGCCAGCTCACCACCAAGAAGAGCGCGGAGCGATGAGCAGTTCTTC.